Included here is one T cell receptor (beta chain) sequence, with context. What antigen it recognizes has not been identified. Within one base of it there is no much larger clone, and no base qualities were kept. The cohort was made up of about 670 healthy bone marrow donors. At the time of sampling, all cohort members were nominally healthy, though unrecorded immune exposures were likely present. The donor was CMV seropositive and belonged to the group of over 250 seropositive cohort members. Each donor provided a peripheral blood sample, and peripheral blood mononuclear cells were used for TCR beta sequencing. Genomic DNA extraction from the blood cell samples was performed with the Qiagen DNeasy Blood Extraction Kit. V and J lose 3 bases and 8 bases, and a span of 20 bases separates them. CDR3 length: 17 amino acids, cysteine to phenylalanine. Only the CDR3 DNA stays, 51 bases, in frame from base 1. Reading the germline V gene gives CDR1 WSHSY and CDR2 SAAADI.

The data are from a study of cytomegalovirus exposure and HLA in healthy donors (dated by TCRdb to about 2017). Turning to the overall study: An earlier analysis of about 530 of the donors reported 276 Gb of sequence data and 117 million unique TCR beta sequences obtained from some 200 million T cells. Among 398 genotyped donors of the cohort, an average of about 240,000 unique TCR beta nucleotide sequences were sequenced per donor, around 20% of them non-productive. Besides the first cohort of 500 to 700 subjects, a separate validation cohort made up of roughly 130 different subjects was used. Typing coverage differed by locus: A, B, C, DRB1 and DQB1 were typed in roughly 620-630 donors, DQA1 in 522, DPA1 in some 570, and DPB1 in 472. To predict cytomegalovirus infection status, the study brought together high-throughput TCR immunosequencing, statistical association of individual TCRs with disease status, and machine learning. In a later analysis, previously published TCR beta repertoires from fewer than 750 donors were re-analyzed and high-resolution HLA genotyping was added so that TCR occurrence patterns could be studied. Roughly 300 gigabases of sequencing data and around 85 million unique TCR sequences made up an early release that covered nearly 650 HLA-typed donors. Rather than using new phenotypic data, the later analysis identified candidate immune exposures from TCR beta sequences and from how often those sequences occurred across donors. Donor age, sex, ethnicity and CMV serostatus were compiled together with the repertoire data. Among the approximately 420 genotyped donors, approximately 81% belonged to the genetic ancestry cluster associated with self-reported Caucasian donors. A later genetic analysis took genome-wide SNP genotypes for about 55% of the 666 donors and used that subset as a discovery cohort. A handful of DR-DQ haplotypes were handled as single units for association and clustering because linkage in the cohort was strong. The aim of the study was to test whether cataloging public T cell receptors could identify signatures of past pathogen exposure. Using immunosequencing, the study profiled T cell repertoires from about 620 subjects and related those repertoires to cytomegalovirus serostatus. Class I and class II HLA loci were covered by the typing at four-digit resolution. Every repertoire in the discovery cohort had been generated on one and the same sequencing platform. An earlier analysis of 450 to 750 of the donors used high-throughput TCR beta sequencing to judge whether each TCR beta V gene segment behaved as functional or pseudogenic.

General findings and caveats noted by the study authors: The authors suggested that the approach could potentially be extended to other disease states and immunological phenotypes. A group of highly shared sequence variants was considered likely to be a technical artifact of the sequencing pipeline. Some IMGT-functional V segments, including TRBV6-2 and TRBV6-3, could not be distinguished by the 87-base-pair reads and were therefore excluded. The classifier was reported to diagnose cytomegalovirus status with high specificity and sensitivity in both the original and validation cohorts. The study gave a list of 150 to 200 TCR beta chains associated with cytomegalovirus. Assigning TCR associations to individual alleles was difficult when HLA alleles, especially DR and DQ, strongly co-occurred. In an earlier analysis of 587 of the donors, most TCR beta V segments appeared in productive rearrangements about 90% or about 30% of the time, broadly matching IMGT annotations. Compared with equally common non-associated chains, HLA-associated TCR beta chains in a later analysis were more clonally expanded and had lower generation probabilities. This cohort had only TCR beta chains sequenced, and the lack of alpha or paired-chain data limited which features could be detected. The presence/absence analyses assumed that sequencing depth was roughly uniform across donors, and that assumption may not be true. Across donors, most TCR sequences were observed very rarely, whereas some public TCRs were present in many individuals. A later analysis reported that several top co-occurrence clusters appeared linked to parvovirus B19, influenza, CMV and Epstein-Barr virus. A later analysis found that TCR association rates varied across HLA loci, with DRB1 alleles showing the most associated TCRs and HLA-C alleles the fewest. In a later analysis, some 17,000 TCR beta sequences were associated with specific HLA alleles at a false discovery rate of 0.05. CMV serostatus was the only immune exposure information available for the cohort. Linkage disequilibrium might explain the correlated functional status among segregating V segments, but an unknown experimental factor could not be ruled out. A further reported finding was that TCR beta sequences accurately predicted the HLA-A and HLA-B alleles for most subjects in the first cohort. A later genetic analysis reported fewer N-insertions in productive TCRs among donors in an Asian-associated ancestry cluster than the roughly 620-donor mean. According to a later analysis, most CMV-associated TCR beta chains appeared to be HLA-restricted, and the HLA associations seemed to be driven largely by CMV exposure. Because counts were too low, roughly 16 rarely observed V segments, including chromosome 9 orphons, were left out of the earlier analysis of 587 of the donors. In a later genetic analysis, a missense DCLRE1C variant was associated with V-gene and J-gene trimming of TCR beta chains, and the association was replicated in an independent cohort. A few of the identified cytomegalovirus-associated TCR beta chains were confirmed in vitro to be specific for cytomegalovirus antigens. Because some donors lacked HLA typing at each locus, the association tests relied only on the typed subset.

To prepare the library, the immunoSEQ multiplex PCR assay was applied. For the multiplex PCR, a mixture combining 60 forward primers for TCR Vbeta segments and 13 reverse primers for TCR Jbeta segments was used. Amplification of the CDR3 region of rearranged TCR beta genes was performed with a multiplex PCR assay on genomic DNA. The amplified TCR beta libraries were sequenced on the Illumina HiSeq System as 87-base-pair reads. The original methods were these. In a later analysis, about 80 million unique TCR beta chains were counted across the approximately 670 repertoires, and roughly 11 million of these chains were shared by at least two donors. A nearest-neighbor algorithm error-corrected the raw reads and collapsed the reads into unique sequences, merging closely related sequences to remove PCR and sequencing errors. Alignment of CDR3 sequences to IMGT reference sequences was used to assign V, D and J gene segments. Each retained sequence needed at least a six-nucleotide match to both a V gene segment and a J gene segment. Rearrangements were called productive when the CDR3 lacked stop codons and stayed in frame with V and J; all others were non-productive. CDR3 was defined by IMGT convention, running from the second conserved V-encoded cysteine to the conserved J-encoded phenylalanine. The earlier analysis of around 640 of the donors excluded sequences that lacked an unambiguous match to a single V gene segment. In an earlier analysis of almost 600 of the donors, a V segment was called functional when productive rearrangements were above 56.7%, and segregating when the standard deviation between donors exceeded 5%. A statistical classification framework was built to diagnose cytomegalovirus status from the catalog of TCR beta chain sequences. In a later analysis, TCR nucleotide sequences were compared against IMGT/GENE-DB human TR gene sequences so that V and J genes could be assigned. The TCRdist pipeline was used in a later analysis to assign CDR3 sequences and most-parsimonious VDJ recombination scenarios. In a later analysis, each TCR beta chain was defined by its CDR3 amino acid sequence together with its V-gene family, and reads lacking a unique V-gene family were excluded. In a later analysis, approximately 590 highly shared, low-generation-probability nucleotide sequences were removed to address suspected cross-contamination and a sequencing artifact. In a later analysis, a clonal expansion index was calculated for each public chain from normalized within-repertoire ranks of inferred template counts. A later analysis computed generation probabilities with a VDJ recombination model fitted to out-of-frame rearrangements, and checked the results against IGoR. A later analysis scored TCR-TCR, TCR-HLA and TCR-CMV co-occurrence with hypergeometric tests, applying a repertoire-size bias correction to TCR pairs. A later analysis estimated false discovery rates by permuting HLA or CMV assignments 20 times. A later analysis grouped co-occurring TCRs with DBSCAN, adding TCRdist sequence similarity when clustering within HLA-allele-positive subsets. Co-occurrence clustering excluded repertoires with fewer than 30,000 or more than 120,000 public chains, plus five with anomalous nucleotide sharing. TCRdb re-hosts the immuneACCESS table, in-frame sequences only. Its copies lack some clones; in the studies checked, an unresolved V gene accounts for under half of them, and the cause for the rest is not known. V and J calls and clone size follow that table, whereas D and trimming were derived from the DNA. The sample table records 55,000 to 70,000 clones; around 78% of these occur just once. The top ten hold roughly 8.2% of the sample.

The sequencing input was PBMCs. This clonotype was obtained from a man aged 18-30 years in good health and CMV-seropositive. The rearrangement joined TRBV10-2 to TRBJ1-6; the best D guess is TRBD1, with 6 bases matching. The CDR3 here reads CASSDYGGPLGDSPLHF. The DNA sequence is as follows: TGCGCCAGCAGTGACTACGGGGGGCCCTTGGGCGATTCACCCCTCCACTTT.